These T cell receptor beta chains were read from a single sample in a study of T cell changes during pregnancy in multiple sclerosis. TCRdb keeps only in-frame clones here, not all; method: immunoSEQ multiplex PCR. Of approximately 9,100 clones detected, about nine tenths appear once; the ten largest clones hold about 5.2%. The input for sequencing was CD8+ T cells from peripheral blood mononuclear cells, taken in the first trimester of pregnancy. The receptors shown here come from a female donor in good health, enrolled as a control in a pregnancy study. Both conserved end residues are part of each CDR3. The D gene is left open where the match is weak. A row's size may be missing; if present it is once, few, many or a size class.

j_call clone_size d_call v_call cdr3_aa cdr3_nt
TRBJ2-3 NA NA TRBV10-3 CAIRGGNPGPW TGTGCCATCAGGGGCGGGAATCCGGGGCCCTGG
TRBJ2-1 once TRBD2 TRBV18 CASSYLAGGRYNEQFF TGTGCCAGCTCATATCTAGCGGGGGGGCGCTACAATGAGCAGTTCTTC
TRBJ2-6 NA NA TRBV4-3 CASSQEGHSGANVLTF TGCGCCAGCAGCCAAGAGGGACACTCTGGGGCCAACGTCCTGACTTTC
TRBJ1-1 NA NA TRBV28 CASSWNRANTEAFF TGTGCCAGCAGTTGGAACAGGGCGAACACTGAAGCTTTCTTT
TRBJ2-7 NA TRBD2 TRBV6-6 CASSYRLAGGYEQYF TGTGCCAGCAGTTACCGACTAGCGGGGGGGTACGAGCAGTACTTC
TRBJ2-1 medium-sized NA TRBV6-4 CASSDSGGEGDEQFF TGTGCCAGCAGTGACTCTGGGGGAGAGGGGGATGAGCAGTTCTTC
TRBJ1-1 few NA TRBV19 CASSTPRGQTEAFF TGTGCCAGTAGTACCCCACGCGGACAAACTGAAGCTTTCTTT
TRBJ1-2 NA NA TRBV11-1 CASSLGETYGYGYTF TGTGCCAGCAGCTTAGGGGAGACATACGGCTATGGCTACACCTTC
TRBJ1-5 NA NA TRBV21-1 CASDKSSDQPQHF TGTGCCAGCGACAAAAGCTCAGATCAGCCCCAGCATTTT
TRBJ1-2 NA TRBD1 TRBV10-1 CASRGQDNYGYTF TGCGCCAGCAGGGGACAGGATAACTATGGCTACACCTTC
TRBJ2-7 NA NA TRBV4-3 CASSQAATGTTSYEQYF TGCGCCAGCAGCCAAGCCGCAACCGGGACAACCTCCTACGAGCAGTACTTC
TRBJ2-1 NA NA TRBV6-6 CASSYSAGRPWEQFF TGTGCCAGCAGTTACTCGGCGGGCAGGCCGTGGGAGCAGTTCTTC
TRBJ2-3 NA NA TRBV10-3 CAISEVTASSTDTQYF TGTGCCATCAGTGAGGTAACAGCATCTAGCACAGATACGCAGTATTTT
TRBJ2-5 NA TRBD2 TRBV5-6 CASSSGTSGGPGTQYF TGTGCCAGCAGCTCGGGGACTAGCGGGGGCCCCGGGACCCAGTACTTC
TRBJ2-7 NA TRBD1 TRBV27 CASRNRGRGYEQYF TGTGCCAGCAGGAACAGGGGGCGCGGGTACGAGCAGTACTTC
TRBJ1-4 NA NA TRBV19 CASSIGTGTNEKLFF TGTGCCAGTAGTATAGGCACCGGGACTAATGAAAAACTGTTTTTT
TRBJ1-5 NA NA TRBV27 CASSVRDGGYNQPQHF TGTGCCAGCAGTGTCCGGGACGGAGGGTACAATCAGCCCCAGCATTTT
TRBJ2-6 NA TRBD1 TRBV6-1 CASREQGAGANVLTF TGTGCCAGCAGGGAACAGGGGGCAGGGGCCAACGTCCTGACTTTC
TRBJ2-6 NA NA TRBV14 CASRYTASGANVLTF TGTGCCAGCAGATACACCGCCTCTGGGGCCAACGTCCTGACTTTC
TRBJ2-6 NA NA TRBV29-1 CSVEGQAGANVLTF TGCAGCGTTGAGGGACAAGCTGGGGCCAACGTCCTGACTTTC
TRBJ2-7 NA NA TRBV30 CAWSGPSFGEQYF TGTGCCTGGAGTGGGCCTAGTTTTGGGGAGCAGTACTTC
TRBJ1-2 NA NA TRBV5-1 CASSFAGPGPNYGYTF TGCGCCAGCAGCTTTGCAGGGCCGGGTCCTAACTATGGCTACACCTTC
TRBJ1-2 NA TRBD1 TRBV28 CAISPGQSYYGYTF TGTGCCATTTCTCCGGGACAGTCTTACTATGGCTACACCTTC
TRBJ2-1 NA NA TRBV6-4 CASSVSGDYNEQFF TGTGCCAGCAGTGTTAGCGGCGACTACAATGAGCAGTTCTTC
TRBJ1-1 NA NA TRBV6-6 CASSYSSVNTEAFF TGTGCCAGCAGTTACTCGTCTGTGAACACTGAAGCTTTCTTT
TRBJ2-4 NA TRBD2 TRBV2 CASTRAVAGGPGGVKNIQYF TGTGCCAGCACTAGGGCCGTAGCGGGAGGACCAGGGGGGGTCAAAAACATTCAGTACTTC
TRBJ2-7 NA NA TRBV7-2 CASSLPGTYEQYF TGTGCCAGCAGCCTACCAGGGACCTACGAGCAGTACTTC
TRBJ2-7 NA TRBD1 TRBV10-2 CASSESDRAEQYF TGCGCCAGCAGTGAGTCGGACAGGGCCGAGCAGTACTTC
TRBJ2-7 NA NA TRBV18 CASSPGQGDTYEQYF TGTGCCAGCTCACCCGGGCAGGGTGATACCTACGAGCAGTACTTC
TRBJ1-1 NA TRBD1 TRBV13 CASSSGQGYTEAFF TGTGCCAGCAGCTCCGGACAGGGGTACACTGAAGCTTTCTTT
TRBJ2-1 NA TRBD2 TRBV11-2 CASSLEASGGSSYNEQFF TGTGCCAGCAGCTTAGAGGCTAGCGGGGGCAGCTCCTACAATGAGCAGTTCTTC
TRBJ2-1 NA TRBD2 TRBV4-3 CASSHDPAGGYNEQFF TGCGCCAGCAGCCATGACCCGGCGGGGGGATACAATGAGCAGTTCTTC
TRBJ2-3 NA NA TRBV7-8 CASSPHRAGATTDTQYF TGTGCCAGCAGCCCCCACCGGGCAGGGGCCACCACAGATACGCAGTATTTT
TRBJ2-7 NA TRBD1 TRBV27 CASSWDSSYEQYF TGTGCCAGCAGTTGGGACAGCTCCTACGAGCAGTACTTC
TRBJ1-5 NA TRBD1 TRBV7-9 CASSVGTANQPQHF TGTGCCAGCAGCGTGGGGACAGCTAATCAGCCCCAGCATTTT
TRBJ2-7 NA TRBD2 TRBV5-5 CASRWDYGEQYF TGTGCCAGCAGATGGGACTATGGCGAGCAGTACTTC
TRBJ2-2 few TRBD1 TRBV6-6 CASSSAPGQSTGELFF TGTGCCAGCAGTTCCGCGCCGGGACAGAGCACCGGGGAGCTGTTTTTT
TRBJ1-5 NA NA TRBV19 CASSQQGMVRRQPQHF TGTGCCAGTAGCCAACAGGGAATGGTCCGTCGGCAGCCCCAGCATTTT
TRBJ2-1 NA TRBD2 TRBV11-2 CASSWDSGGALTEQFF TGTGCCAGCAGCTGGGATAGCGGGGGGGCCTTAACCGAGCAGTTCTTC
TRBJ2-1 NA TRBD2 TRBV10-3 CATRTSGSVNEQFF TGTGCCACCAGGACTAGCGGGAGTGTGAATGAGCAGTTCTTC
TRBJ2-7 NA NA TRBV5-5 CASSSDSYEQYF TGTGCCAGCAGCTCCGACAGCTACGAGCAGTACTTC
TRBJ2-7 NA NA TRBV11-2 CASSLVGGLGEQYF TGTGCCAGCAGCTTAGTAGGCGGGTTGGGCGAGCAGTACTTC
TRBJ2-7 NA TRBD2 TRBV5-1 CASSWGLAGDSSYEQYF TGCGCCAGCAGCTGGGGACTAGCGGGGGACAGCTCCTACGAGCAGTACTTC
TRBJ1-5 NA NA TRBV6-1 CASSDGGANQPQHF TGTGCCAGCAGTGACGGAGGGGCAAATCAGCCCCAGCATTTT
TRBJ1-2 NA NA TRBV28 CASSWAGINYGYTF TGTGCCAGCAGTTGGGCAGGGATTAACTATGGCTACACCTTC
TRBJ2-1 NA TRBD1 TRBV5-6 CASSTLKQGANNYNEQFF TGTGCCAGCAGCACCCTTAAACAGGGGGCAAATAACTACAATGAGCAGTTCTTC
TRBJ2-7 once NA TRBV29-1 CSVPTGIGEQYF TGCAGCGTTCCCACAGGGATAGGCGAGCAGTACTTC
TRBJ1-2 NA NA TRBV7-2 CASPPPYGYTF TGTGCCAGCCCCCCCCCTTATGGCTACACCTTC
TRBJ1-3 NA TRBD1 TRBV11-2 CASSLDRGRNTIYF TGTGCCAGCAGCTTAGACAGGGGGAGAAACACCATATATTTT
TRBJ2-7 NA TRBD2 TRBV6-1 CASSPASGGAYEQYF TGTGCCAGCAGTCCCGCTAGCGGGGGGGCCTACGAGCAGTACTTC
TRBJ1-2 NA TRBD1 TRBV2 CASRQGESTYGYTF TGTGCCAGCAGGCAGGGGGAGAGCACCTATGGCTACACCTTC
TRBJ2-7 NA NA TRBV9 CASSVGAEETYEQYF TGTGCCAGCAGCGTAGGGGCAGAAGAAACCTACGAGCAGTACTTC
TRBJ2-7 NA TRBD2 TRBV10-2 CASQIGGLPGGEQYF TGCGCCAGTCAAATTGGGGGGTTGCCGGGAGGGGAGCAGTACTTC
TRBJ2-3 NA TRBD2 TRBV30 CAWSGSGGAYTQYF TGTGCCTGGAGTGGTAGCGGGGGGGCGTATACGCAGTATTTT
TRBJ2-7 NA TRBD2 TRBV9 CASSVGLAGEQYF TGTGCCAGCAGCGTAGGACTAGCGGGGGAGCAGTACTTC